These 14 T cell receptor beta chains share one sample of origin, sequenced in a study of blood T cell repertoires in COVID-19. Sequenced by immunoSEQ multiplex PCR; TCRdb stores in-frame clones only, minus some. The sample includes about 150,000 clones, about 76% of them seen just once. The material sequenced was peripheral blood. These TCRs come from a woman in her sixties or seventies with active or convalescent COVID-19.

This rearrangement joins TRBV7-2 to TRBJ2-7; 9 positions match TRBD1. Germline-derived CDR1 and CDR2 are SGHTA and FQGNSA. The CDR3 contains 15 residues. Losses at the gene ends were 0 bases for V and 3 bases for J; bases not matched to a gene: 3. CDR3 amino acids: CASSLAGTGFYEQYF. The CDR3 bases are TGTGCCAGCAGCTTAGCCGGGACAGGGTTCTACGAGCAGTACTTC.

The chain has TRBV4-3 and TRBJ1-3; 8 bases are a match to TRBD1. Trimming took 3 bases from V and 8 from J; bases not matched to a gene: 9. Germline lookup yields CDR1 LGHNA and CDR2 YSLEER. This CDR3 comprises 15 residues. CDR3 nucleotide sequence: TGCGCCAGCAGCCAGTCCGGGACAGGCGTTGACACCATATATTTT. Translated, it gives CASSQSGTGVDTIYF.

This chain uses TRBV5-4 with TRBJ1-1, with 8 bases matching TRBD1. Germline loops: CDR1 SGHNT, CDR2 YYREEE (reference sequence). The CDR3 is 13 amino acids. V lost 3 bases and J lost 7; bases outside the gene matches: 5. The CDR3 loop is CASSSTGDGEAFF. Here the CDR3 DNA reads TGTGCCAGCAGCTCGACAGGGGATGGTGAAGCTTTCTTT.

V is TRBV15 and J is TRBJ1-6, with D uncertain. Per the germline V gene, CDR1 is LNHNV and CDR2 is YYDKDF (reference sequence). This CDR3 has 13 amino acids. Trimming removed 0 bases at V and 7 bases at J, with 4 bases between. The CDR3 is CATSRDKNSPLHF. The CDR3 coding sequence is TGTGCCACCAGCAGAGATAAAAATTCACCCCTCCACTTT.

V gene TRBV24-1 combines with J gene TRBJ2-1, with 9 bases lining up with TRBD1. V lost 3 bases to trimming and J lost 12 bases; unmatched junction nucleotides: 11. CDR1 is KGHDR and CDR2 is SFDVKD in the germline V gene. CDR3 size: 15 residues. CDR3 in amino acids: CATSDKGQGVLGQFF. DNA for the CDR3: TGTGCCACCAGTGATAAGGGACAGGGTGTCTTGGGGCAGTTCTTC.

This clone was seen at least ten times. The rearrangement joins TRBV7-9 to TRBJ2-3; 10 bases map to TRBD1. Per germline, CDR1 SEHNR and CDR2 FQNEAQ (reference sequence). The CDR3 covers 16 residues. J was trimmed by 4 bases and V by 4 bases; bases with no gene match: 8. For the CDR3, the DNA is TGTGCCAGCAGCTGGACGGGACAGGGGTTAGCAGATACGCAGTATTTT. It specifies CASSWTGQGLADTQYF. Combining the CDR3 with reference TRBV7-9 and TRBJ2-3 gives the whole variable domain DTGVSQNPRHKITKRGQNVTFRCDPISEHNRLYWYRQTLGQGPEFLTYFQNEAQLEKSRLLSDRFSAERPKGSFSTLEIQRTEQGDSAMYLCASSWTGQGLADTQYFGPGTRLTVL.

The chain links TRBV2 to TRBJ2-3, with 8 nucleotides matching TRBD2. Germline V gene sequence: CDR1 SNHLY, CDR2 FYNNEI. The CDR3 is 16 amino acids. The ends lost 7 bases at V and 0 bases at J; junction bases unmatched: 9. The CDR3 here is CASTERVAGSTDTQYF. The CDR3 DNA reads as TGTGCCAGCACCGAAAGAGTAGCGGGGAGCACAGATACGCAGTATTTT.

V gene TRBV5-4 combines with J gene TRBJ1-1; TRBD1 matches 7 bases. This CDR3 has 16 amino acids. Germline values: CDR1 SGHNT, CDR2 YYREEE (reference sequence). Trimming cost V 4 bases and J 3 bases; bases outside gene matches: 12. The CDR3 protein is CASSRTGVIGDTEAFF. CDR3 coding DNA: TGTGCCAGCAGCCGAACAGGGGTGATCGGGGACACTGAAGCTTTCTTT.

This clone was counted a few times. The rearrangement joins TRBV5-4 to TRBJ2-5, with no clear D. The CDR3 is 15 residues long. Germline V lookup: CDR1 SGHNT, CDR2 YYREEE (reference sequence). V gave up 1 base and J gave up 1 base, with 11 bases separating them. The CDR3 sequence: CASSLPQAAQETQYF. The CDR3 region has the DNA TGTGCCAGCAGCTTGCCCCAGGCAGCCCAAGAGACCCAGTACTTC.

This clone came up a few times. The chain has TRBV27 and TRBJ1-1; no definite D call. Looked up from germline, CDR1 is MNHEY and CDR2 is SMNVEV (reference sequence). The CDR3 totals 14 residues. Trimming shortened V by 6 bases and J by 1 base, and 12 bases separated the two germline ends. The CDR3 region has the DNA TGTGCCAGCAGGAAGACACTTGCGAACACTGAAGCTTTCTTT. Translation: CASRKTLANTEAFF.

The chain has TRBV2 and TRBJ1-3; tentative D call: TRBD1 (6 bases). CDR1 SNHLY and CDR2 FYNNEI come from the germline V gene. The V end lost 5 bases, the J end lost 9 bases, and 14 bases lay between the germline ends. The CDR3 covers 13 residues. CDR3 in amino acids: CASSLQGVGTIYF. CDR3 DNA sequence: TGTGCCAGCAGTTTACAGGGAGTGGGCACCATATATTTT.

V usage is TRBV2 and J usage is TRBJ2-4; 9 nucleotides line up with TRBD1. The germline CDR1 and CDR2 sequences are SNHLY and FYNNEI. The CDR3 runs 15 residues. V lost 6 bases to trimming and J lost 1 base; unmatched junction nucleotides: 4. The CDR3 reads CASRIQGAAKNIQYF. DNA of the CDR3: TGTGCCAGCAGGATACAGGGGGCCGCCAAAAACATTCAGTACTTC.

V gene TRBV27 combines with J gene TRBJ1-2; 11 nucleotides match TRBD1. From germline, CDR1 is MNHEY and CDR2 SMNVEV (reference sequence). The CDR3 is 14 residues long. Losses at the gene ends were 6 bases for V and 8 bases for J; bases not matched to a gene: 8. CDR3 loop: CASRPGQGANGYTF. CDR3 sequence (DNA): TGTGCCAGCAGACCTGGACAGGGGGCGAACGGCTACACCTTC.

CDR3 DNA: TGTGCCAGCAGCTCCAGGGCGGGGGGTCAGGGGACCCAGTACTTC. Its translation: CASSSRAGGQGTQYF. The gene calls are TRBV3-1 (or the pseudogene TRBV3-2) and TRBJ2-5; 8 positions agree with TRBD2. Losses at the gene ends were 5 bases for V and 7 bases for J; bases not matched to a gene: 12. Germline V gives CDR1 LGHDT, CDR2 YNNKEL (reference sequence). This CDR3 region has 15 residues.